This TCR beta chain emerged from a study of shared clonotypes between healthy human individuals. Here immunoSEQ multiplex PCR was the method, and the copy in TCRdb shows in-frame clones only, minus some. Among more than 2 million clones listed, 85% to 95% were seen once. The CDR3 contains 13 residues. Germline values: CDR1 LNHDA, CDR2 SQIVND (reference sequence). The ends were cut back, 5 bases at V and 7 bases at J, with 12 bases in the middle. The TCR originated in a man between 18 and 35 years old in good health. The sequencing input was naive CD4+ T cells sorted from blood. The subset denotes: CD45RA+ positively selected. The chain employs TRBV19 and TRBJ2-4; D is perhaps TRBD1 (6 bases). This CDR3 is CASSLNRENIQYF. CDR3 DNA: TGTGCCAGTAGTTTGAACAGGGAGAACATTCAGTACTTC. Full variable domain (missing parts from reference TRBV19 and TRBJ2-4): DGGITQSPKYLFRKEGQNVTLSCEQNLNHDAMYWYRQDPGQGLRLIYYSQIVNDFQKGDIAEGYSVSREKKESFPLTVTSAQKNPTAFYLCASSLNRENIQYFGAGTRLSVL.